This T cell receptor (beta chain) was recorded in a study of blood T cells in healthy people across ages. Findings of the study overall: Diversity of TCR beta per million T cells declined in a roughly linear way with age. Naive and antigen-experienced cells were not separated, limiting conclusive comparison.

The CDR3 contains 15 residues. Germline loops: CDR1 MNHEY, CDR2 SMNVEV (reference sequence). The junction had 4 bases not matched to a gene; V was cut back by 3 bases and J by 2 bases. With respect to this clonotype: Its antigen is as yet unknown. A read error is likely, as this CDR3 ends without the conserved phenylalanine or tryptophan.

Sample-barcoded 5' priming and a J-beta primer mix drove a second PCR of 7 to 11 cycles. The template-switch adaptor was a 5' adaptor with 12 random nucleotides. It tagged each cDNA molecule. TCRdb used MiXCR to reprocess the 5' RACE reads, holding one entry per CDR3 protein. The sample lists about 970,000 distinct CDR3 sequences, around 54% occurring once. The study recruited healthy Caucasian donors from Russia who were aged roughly 6 to 90. This receptor was identified in a woman aged 55-69 years in good health. The gene calls are TRBV27 and TRBJ2-3; 8 positions match TRBD1. The sequenced sample consisted of blood. The CDR3 sequence: CASSFSGGPTDTQYV. In DNA, the CDR3 is TGTGCCAGCAGTTTTTCAGGGGGCCCCACAGATACGCAGTATGTT.